This section outlines one T cell receptor beta chain sequence together with its context. Its antigen is unknown. CDR1 and CDR2 from the germline V gene are MDHEN and SYDVKM. This CDR3 comprises 14 residues. The V gene end was trimmed by 6 bases and the J gene end by 9 bases; junction bases not matched to a gene: 13. The data are from a study of CD8 T cells in ankylosing spondylitis. Study results and limitations: It appeared that ankylosing spondylitis blood was characterized by a TCR beta motif of roughly 8 highly homologous variants.

Quantitative 5'-RACE with molecular barcodes produced the TCR beta libraries. TCRdb passed the 5' RACE reads through MiXCR, listing each CDR3 protein once. The table records fewer than 750,000 distinct CDR3 sequences, over 15% of them present only once. J is TRBJ1-1 and V is TRBV28, with 7 bases that match TRBD1. What was sequenced was blood, either unsorted or a sorted T cell fraction (not recorded which). This TCR was recovered from a male donor with ankylosing spondylitis. CDR3: CASSYPRDSEQAFF. CDR3 DNA: TGTGCCAGCAGCTACCCCCGGGACAGCGAGCAAGCTTTCTTT.